Each of the 27 T cell receptor beta chains below was sequenced from the same sample in a study of breast tumors, draining lymph nodes, adjacent tissues. TCRdb fed the multiplex PCR reads into MiXCR, producing one record per CDR3 protein. The sample consists of 150,000 to 200,000 distinct CDR3 sequences, approximately 33% of them appearing once. Breast cancer patients provided tissue from their axillary draining lymph nodes. Input material: axillary lymph node tissue. The receptors derive from a female donor with breast cancer. Some clones in this sample may be carry-over from other donors' samples.

The table lists this clonotype with many counts. The chain combines TRBV5-5 with TRBJ1-5; 7 bases fit TRBD1. J gave up 1 base and V 3 bases, and 7 bases lay outside the gene matches. Germline CDR1 is SGHKS and CDR2 is YYEKEE (reference sequence). The CDR3 extends over 16 amino acids. As DNA, the CDR3 is TGTGCCAGCAGCTCCGTAGTGGGACAGAGCAATCAGCCCCAGCATTTT. Translated, it gives CASSSVVGQSNQPQHF.

The V call is TRBV12-3 or TRBV12-4, the J call TRBJ2-3; TRBD2 is a possible D gene (6 bases). This CDR3 has 13 residues. V was trimmed by 10 bases and J by 2 bases, leaving 13 bases between them. Written as DNA, the CDR3 is TGTGCCACCGGGGGAAATACCACAGATACGCAGTATTTT. It yields the protein CATGGNTTDTQYF.

This clonotype was found many times. The chain employs TRBV4-3 and TRBJ2-2; 14 bases align to TRBD2. Germline V lookup: CDR1 LGHNA, CDR2 YSLEER. The junction had 1 base not matched to a gene; V was cut back by 4 bases and J by 6 bases. This CDR3 is built from 15 residues. CDR3: CASSRGLAGAGELFF. The CDR3 DNA sequence: TGCGCCAGCAGCCGGGGACTAGCGGGAGCCGGGGAGCTGTTTTTT.

This clonotype was recorded once. One end of the junction fails to match germline, which may point to a read error. The chain is built from TRBV11-2 and TRBJ2-7, with 8 bases matching TRBD1. Per the germline V gene, CDR1 is SGHAT and CDR2 is FQNNGV. This CDR3 region has 15 residues. CDR3 DNA: TGTGCCAGCAGCTTAGGACAGGGGCTTTTATACGAGCAGTGCTTC. Amino acid sequence: CASSLGQGLLYEQCF.

This clonotype was counted ten times or more. The chain couples TRBV7-2 to TRBJ2-3; TRBD2 might be the D (6 bases). The germline V gene encodes CDR1 SGHTA and CDR2 FQGNSA. The CDR3 is 17 residues long. V was shortened by 1 base and J by 2 bases, with 16 bases between the two germline ends. The CDR3 coding sequence is TGTGCCAGCAGCTTAGGGGCGCGGGGCCGGTTCACAGATACGCAGTATTTT. It codes for CASSLGARGRFTDTQYF.

The chain couples TRBV7-9 to TRBJ2-1; possibly TRBD1 for D (7 bases). The CDR3 spans 14 residues. Germline-derived CDR1 and CDR2 are SEHNR and FQNEAQ (reference sequence). Trimming shortened V by 5 bases and J by 7 bases, and 15 bases separated the two germline ends. CDR3 sequence reads: CASSSAGQFNEQFF. CDR3 bases: TGTGCCAGCAGCAGTGCGGGACAGTTTAATGAGCAGTTCTTC.

On this clonotype: With a much larger clone just one base away, this may be a read error. V and J are TRBV6-1 and TRBJ2-7; a weak D match, TRBD1 (5 bases). The CDR3 is made up of 14 amino acids. CDR1 MNHNS and CDR2 SASEGT come from the germline V gene. CDR3 loop: CASGEALNRGEQYF. CDR3 in DNA: TGTGCCAGCGGTGAAGCGTTGAATAGGGGCGAGCAGTACTTC.

Notes on this clonotype: Because it lacks the conserved phenylalanine or tryptophan at the end, this CDR3 is likely a read error. CDR3 loop: CASRSGTGAGQPQHS. In DNA form, the CDR3 reads TGTGCCAGCAGGTCCGGGACAGGGGCGGGCCAGCCCCAGCATTCT. The rearrangement links TRBV2 to TRBJ1-5; the match to TRBD1 covers 10 bases. This CDR3 is built from 15 residues. Germline loops: CDR1 SNHLY, CDR2 FYNNEI. The V gene end was trimmed by 6 bases and the J gene end by 7 bases; junction bases not matched to a gene: 9.

This clonotype was observed at least ten times. J is TRBJ2-1 and V is TRBV11-2; TRBD2 agrees at 12 bases. With 6 bases clipped from V and 7 bases from J, the junction kept 7 bases outside the gene matches. CDR3 length: 15 residues. From germline, CDR1 is SGHAT and CDR2 FQNNGV. For the CDR3, the DNA is TGTGCCAGCAGACTGTGGACTAGCGGGATTAATGAGCAGTTCTTC. It is translated as CASRLWTSGINEQFF.

This clonotype came up many times. The rearrangement uses TRBV18 and TRBJ1-6; TRBD1 aligns across 9 bases. J was trimmed by 5 bases and V by 6 bases; bases with no gene match: 5. The CDR3 contains 15 residues. Germline CDR1 and CDR2: KGHSH and LQKENI. The CDR3 region has the DNA TGTGCCAGCTCCCCCCGGACAGGGGATAATTCACCCCTCCACTTT. Translation gives CASSPRTGDNSPLHF.

This clonotype has ten or more counts. One end of the junction varies from germline; a read error may be responsible. The chain joins TRBV7-9 to TRBJ2-3, with 8 nucleotides matching TRBD2. Germline V gives CDR1 SEHNR, CDR2 FQNEAQ (reference sequence). CDR3 size: 14 residues. The CDR3 sequence is CASRLGGLDLTQYF. The DNA for the CDR3 is TGTGCCAGCAGGTTAGGGGGACTAGATTTGACGCAGTATTTT.

With respect to this clonotype: A much larger clone differs from this one at a single base, so this may be a read error. No conserved phenylalanine or tryptophan ends this CDR3, so it is likely a read error. V gene TRBV29-1 combines with J gene TRBJ1-1; D is unclear. The CDR3 is 16 residues long. V was clipped by 0 bases and J by 3 bases, with 17 bases between them. Germline CDR1 SQVTM, CDR2 ANQGSEA. CDR3 amino acids: CSVEDARRKRDTEAFL. The CDR3 DNA reads TGCAGCGTTGAAGATGCCCGACGTAAAAGGGACACTGAAGCTTTCCTT.

This clonotype appeared many times. The V and J genes are TRBV28 and TRBJ2-3; D uncertain. This CDR3 region has 14 residues. Germline CDR1 and CDR2: MDHEN and SYDVKM. Deletions cut 7 bases from V and 2 bases from J, with 13 bases between. CDR3 nucleotides: TGTGCCAGCACTCGAAGGTTAGCCACAGATACGCAGTATTTT. Amino acid sequence: CASTRRLATDTQYF.

Regarding this clonotype: A much larger clone sits a single nucleotide away, making a read error possible. The rearrangement uses TRBV9 and TRBJ2-7; a possible D gene is TRBD1 (5 bases). Germline CDR1 is SGDLS and CDR2 is YYNGEE. The CDR3 spans 13 residues. The CDR3 DNA reads TGTACCAGCAGCGTAGATCAGGGCGACGAGCGGTACTTC. It yields the protein CTSSVDQGDERYF.

The V and J genes are TRBV20-1 and TRBJ1-6, with 8 positions matching TRBD1. The CDR3 has 15 amino acids. Trimming took 5 bases from V and 6 from J; bases not matched to a gene: 9. Germline-derived CDR1 and CDR2 are DFQATT and SNEGSKA (reference sequence). CDR3 sequence (DNA): TGCAGTGCTCAAATCAGACAGGGGCTTAATTCACCCCTCCACTTT. It codes for CSAQIRQGLNSPLHF.

Worth noting for this clonotype: The missing conserved phenylalanine or tryptophan at the end of this CDR3 makes a read error likely. The DNA is omitted, as the CDR3 cannot be located on it reliably, and the CDR3 follows TCRdb's listing. The chain joins TRBV9 to TRBJ1-2; TRBD1, the table's D call, was not compared with the DNA. The germline gives CDR1 SGDLS, CDR2 YYNGEE. The CDR3 is 8 amino acids long, termini counted. The CDR3 is CASSVGQG.

This clonotype was seen more than once but under ten times. A clone one base away is much larger, so this may be a read error. The V call is TRBV11-3, the J call TRBJ2-1; 9 bases align to TRBD2. The germline V gene has CDR1 SGHNT and CDR2 YENEEA. The CDR3 totals 14 residues. In DNA, the CDR3 is TGTGCCAGCAGCTTAGTAGCGGGAGAGAATGGGCAGTTCTTC. Protein product: CASSLVAGENGQFF.

V usage is TRBV20-1 and J usage is TRBJ2-5; D is possibly TRBD1 (6 bases). The CDR3 is 15 residues long. In germline, CDR1 is DFQATT, CDR2 SNEGSKA (reference sequence). The V end was cut by 5 bases, the J end by 5 bases, with 21 bases between. In nucleotides, the CDR3 is TGCAGTGCTTCTCGTGTGGGGGCTGGTGGCGAGACCCAGTACTTC. Translating gives CSASRVGAGGETQYF.

This clonotype was counted a few times. The V and J genes are TRBV7-9 and TRBJ1-1; D gene unclear. The length of the CDR3 is 13 residues. The germline V gene has CDR1 SEHNR and CDR2 FQNEAQ (reference sequence). Trimming cost V 3 bases and J 7 bases, with 12 bases left between them. The CDR3 reads CASSLVSLGEAFF. The CDR3 coding sequence is TGTGCCAGCAGCTTGGTCAGTTTGGGTGAAGCTTTCTTT.

On this clonotype itself: The CDR3 carries no conserved terminal phenylalanine or tryptophan, so it likely arises from a read error. The DNA is left out, because the CDR3 cannot be placed on it with certainty; the CDR3 is given as TCRdb lists it. The rearrangement joins TRBV10-3 to TRBJ2-6; TRBD1, as called in the table, went unchecked against the DNA. The CDR3 contains 17 residues when both ends are counted. Germline values: CDR1 ENHRY, CDR2 SYGVKD. The CDR3: CAISGTGIYSGANVLTL.

This clonotype has a count of ten or more. This chain connects TRBV7-2 to TRBJ2-3; TRBD2 aligns across 7 bases. The germline CDR1 and CDR2 sequences are SGHTA and FQGNSA. The CDR3 is 14 residues long. With 5 bases clipped from V and 2 bases from J, the junction kept 4 bases outside the gene matches. The CDR3, as DNA: TGTGCCAGCAGCCGCCTAGCGGTCACAGATACGCAGTATTTT. Translation: CASSRLAVTDTQYF. Looking up the rest from reference TRBV7-2 and TRBJ2-3 gives the full variable domain: GAGVSQSPSNKVTEKGKDVELRCDPISGHTALYWYRQSLGQGLEFLIYFQGNSAPDKSGLPSDRFSAERTGGSVSTLTIQRTQQEDSAVYLCASSRLAVTDTQYFGPGTRLTVL.

In nucleotides, the CDR3 is TGTGCCAGCGCTTACGGGGGGGACAGGTGGAATGAAAAACTGTTTTTT. Residues: CASAYGGDRWNEKLFF. This chain joins TRBV7-9 and TRBJ1-4, with 8 bases matching TRBD1. The germline gives CDR1 SEHNR, CDR2 FQNEAQ (reference sequence). The ends lost 8 bases at V and 5 bases at J; junction bases unmatched: 13. The CDR3 is 16 amino acids.

This clonotype has a count of ten or more. The J gene is TRBJ1-6, the V gene TRBV9; 8 nucleotides line up with TRBD1. Germline assignment: CDR1 SGDLS and CDR2 YYNGEE. CDR3 size: 15 residues. J lost 10 bases, V lost 3 bases, and 9 bases had no gene match. This CDR3 reads CASSAVDRGGSPLHF. The DNA for the CDR3 is TGTGCCAGCAGCGCGGTAGACAGGGGCGGCTCACCCCTCCACTTT.

Turning to this clonotype: It may be a read error: a sequence one base away is much more abundant. This sequence joins TRBV11-3 and TRBJ2-1; TRBD2 is a possible D gene (6 bases). Germline assignment: CDR1 SGHNT and CDR2 YENEEA. Trimming took 4 bases from V and 5 from J, leaving 15 bases between them. The CDR3 runs 15 residues. The CDR3 DNA is TGTGCCAGCAGCTCCGGGGGTAGCGCAAACAATGAGCAGTTCTTC. Translating it yields CASSSGGSANNEQFF.

The table lists this clonotype with many counts. This rearrangement joins TRBV5-1 to TRBJ2-7; D gene ambiguous. Deletions cut 4 bases from V and 0 bases from J, with 8 bases between. Germline V gives CDR1 SGHRS, CDR2 YFSETQ. The CDR3 has 13 amino acids. CDR3 protein: CASSPPRSYEQYF. The CDR3 DNA reads TGCGCCAGCAGCCCCCCCCGCTCCTACGAGCAGTACTTC.

This clonotype was detected ten times or more. V and J are TRBV20-1 and TRBJ2-5; tentatively, D is TRBD1 or TRBD2 (5 bases each). This CDR3 has 15 residues. Germline loops: CDR1 DFQATT, CDR2 SNEGSKA (reference sequence). The V end was cut by 5 bases, the J end by 2 bases, with 18 bases between. DNA for the CDR3: TGCAGTGCTCTTCGGCGTAGGGACCTACAAGAGACCCAGTACTTC. It translates to CSALRRRDLQETQYF.

This clonotype was picked up a small number of times. This may be a read error, as it is one base from a much larger clone. The chain carries TRBV20-1 and TRBJ2-1; D gene unclear. Germline assignment: CDR1 DFQATT and CDR2 SNEGSKA (reference sequence). Between the trimmed V and J ends, which lost 1 base and 6 bases, there was a span of 16 bases. This CDR3 comprises 15 residues. In DNA form, the CDR3 reads TGCAGTGCTAGAGGCCGGGCCCATAGCCCCAATGAGCAGTTCTTC. Protein: CSARGRAHSPNEQFF.